This is a list of T cell receptor beta chains from one sample in a study of cytomegalovirus exposure and HLA in healthy donors. Some clones are missing from TCRdb's copy, which holds only in-frame ones; the method was immunoSEQ multiplex PCR. The sample contains some 120,000 clones, roughly 86% of which appear only once. Sequencing used PBMCs. Receptors originate from a man aged 25 to 40 in good health and CMV-seronegative. Both conserved end residues are part of each CDR3. The D gene is left open where the match is weak. Not every row has a clone size; where given, it reads once, few, many or a size class.

v_gene,len,d_gene,j_gene,abundance,CDR3aa,CDR3nt
TRBV1,16,-,TRBJ1-2,-,CTSSQEARGHSYGYTF,TGCACCAGCAGCCAAGAGGCCAGGGGCCACTCCTATGGCTACACCTTC
TRBV6-4,13,-,TRBJ1-6,-,CASSDSTNSPLHF,TGTGCCAGCAGTGACTCGACAAATTCACCCCTCCACTTT
TRBV6-6,15,-,TRBJ1-2,-,CASSYPRGDSYGYTF,TGTGCCAGCAGTTACCCACGGGGGGACTCATATGGCTACACCTTC
TRBV7-2,17,TRBD2,TRBJ2-1,-,CASSSFPRGGRENEQFF,TGTGCCAGCAGCTCTTTTCCGCGGGGCGGGAGGGAGAATGAGCAGTTCTTC
TRBV7-8,17,TRBD2,TRBJ2-3,-,CASSASGGSGRPTKQYF,TGTGCCAGCAGCGCCTCGGGGGGTAGCGGGAGGCCCACTAAGCAGTATTTT
TRBV9,13,-,TRBJ1-3,-,CASSVESRNTIYF,TGTGCCAGCAGCGTAGAATCCAGAAACACCATATATTTT
TRBV9,13,-,TRBJ1-3,-,CASSVAGRNTIYF,TGTGCCAGCAGCGTAGCGGGGAGAAACACCATATATTTT
TRBV6-5,12,TRBD1,TRBJ1-1,-,CASSDWTGEAFF,TGTGCCAGCAGTGATTGGACAGGGGAAGCTTTCTTT
TRBV11-2,15,TRBD1,TRBJ1-4,-,CASSFGQGTNEKLFF,TGTGCCAGCAGCTTCGGACAGGGGACTAATGAAAAACTGTTTTTT
TRBV27,18,-,TRBJ1-5,-,CASSSSGHPWSSNQPQHF,TGTGCCAGCAGTTCCTCGGGACACCCCTGGAGTAGCAATCAGCCCCAGCATTTT
TRBV4-1,11,TRBD2,TRBJ2-7,-,CASSRGGEQYF,TGCGCCAGCAGCCGGGGGGGCGAGCAGTACTTC
TRBV11-2,14,-,TRBJ1-2,once,CASSLTGGNYGYTF,TGTGCCAGCAGCCTCACTGGGGGGAACTATGGCTACACCTTC
TRBV5-6,14,TRBD1,TRBJ2-5,-,CATSGQGAAETQYF,TGTGCCACCTCGGGACAGGGGGCGGCAGAGACCCAGTACTTC
TRBV9,14,-,TRBJ2-2,-,CASSVDYVAGELFF,TGTGCCAGCAGCGTCGACTACGTTGCCGGGGAGCTGTTTTTT
TRBV4-1,18,TRBD2,TRBJ2-3,-,CASSQDMGLADLTDTQYF,TGCGCCAGCAGCCAAGATATGGGACTAGCGGACCTCACAGATACGCAGTATTTT
TRBV7-2,13,-,TRBJ1-2,once,CASSRSTNYGYTF,TGTGCCAGCAGCAGGAGTACTAACTATGGCTACACCTTC